The clone carrying this T cell receptor beta chain appeared many times. What it recognizes is unknown. In TCRdb, the 5' RACE reads were re-called with MiXCR into one record per CDR3 protein. This sample has fewer than 65,000 distinct CDR3 sequences, with about 20% found just once. Germline V CDR1 and CDR2: SGHRS, YFSETQ. CDR3 length: 16 residues. V was clipped by 0 bases and J by 0 bases, with 7 bases between them. Findings and limits, study-wide: Tumor memory CD4+ T cell TCR gene usage clustered with blood and lymph node memory CD4+ cells and lymph node naive CD4+ cells. Greatest tumor Treg TCR overlap was with tumor naive CD4+ cells.

Treg sorting used a CD4+CD25+CD127-/low gate. The receptor was derived from a female donor with breast cancer. Specimen: tumor-infiltrating Tregs sorted from the breast tumor. The chain combines TRBV5-1 with TRBJ1-6; the D is unclear. The CDR3 coding sequence is TGCGCCAGCAGCTTGGACCAGAGCTCCTATAATTCACCCCTCCACTTT. Its protein is CASSLDQSSYNSPLHF.